The 15 T cell receptor beta chains listed next were all sequenced from one sample in a study of read filtering for tumor transcriptome and immune sequencing. From 350 to 500 ng of RNA, a library with molecular barcoded alpha/delta and beta/gamma adaptors was made. In TCRdb, the reads were re-called with MiXCR into one record per CDR3 protein. The table has 100,000 to 150,000 distinct CDR3 sequences, under 15% seen once; the top ten hold around 8.3%. Sequenced sample: a population of CD138-negative cells sorted from bone marrow. The receptor source for this set is a donor over 35 with multiple myeloma.

The V gene is TRBV7-6, the J gene TRBJ1-2, with no clear D. The CDR3 has 12 amino acids. The V end lost 1 base, the J end lost 6 bases, and 6 bases lay between the germline ends. From germline, CDR1 is SGHVS and CDR2 FNYEAQ. The CDR3 loop reads CASSLGRDGYTF. Written as DNA, the CDR3 is TGTGCCAGCAGCTTAGGAAGGGATGGCTACACCTTC.

The chain recombines TRBV11-2 with TRBJ2-7; 7 bases agree with TRBD1. CDR1 SGHAT and CDR2 FQNNGV come from the germline V gene. The CDR3 covers 17 residues. V was pared by 7 bases and J by 1 base, with 16 bases of the junction left unmatched. CDR3 sequence reads: CASITSRLRGQSYEQYF. The CDR3 nucleotides read TGTGCCAGCATCACAAGTAGGCTAAGGGGACAGTCCTACGAGCAGTACTTC.

The table lists this clonotype with many counts. J is TRBJ1-1 and V is TRBV2; no firm D call. With 7 bases removed from V and 7 bases from J, the gap between germline ends came to 16 bases. Looked up from germline, CDR1 is SNHLY and CDR2 is FYNNEI. The CDR3 totals 13 residues. The DNA of the CDR3 is TGTGCCAGCAACCTATGGCCCGGAGTTGAAGCTTTCTTT. Translating it yields CASNLWPGVEAFF.

This clonotype was recorded at least ten times. The chain carries TRBV24-1 and TRBJ2-1; 8 bases agree with TRBD2. Germline V gene data show CDR1 as KGHDR and CDR2 as SFDVKD. The V and J ends lost 9 bases and 3 bases, in that order; junction bases with no gene match: 3. This CDR3 has 13 residues. The DNA for the CDR3 is TGTGCCACCGGGACTAGTGTCTACAATGAGCAGTTCTTC. This sequence encodes CATGTSVYNEQFF.

This clonotype has at least ten counts. V usage is TRBV13 and J usage is TRBJ2-7; D is unresolved. CDR1 is PRHDT, CDR2 FYEKMQ, per germline (reference sequence). This CDR3 spans 15 amino acids. V lost 5 bases, J lost 3 bases, and 17 bases lay in between. CDR3 DNA: TGTGCCAGCAGCAAAGGGTCAGGACGGTACTACGAGCAGTACTTC. It is translated as CASSKGSGRYYEQYF.

This clonotype was seen many times. V usage is TRBV19 and J usage is TRBJ2-7; 13 nucleotides line up with TRBD2. The length of the CDR3 is 15 residues. CDR1 is LNHDA, CDR2 SQIVND, per germline (reference sequence). The V and J ends lost 5 bases and 5 bases, in that order; junction bases with no gene match: 6. This CDR3 reads CASSPRTSGSDEQYF. The DNA of the CDR3 is TGTGCCAGTAGTCCCCGGACTAGCGGGAGCGACGAGCAGTACTTC.

As concerns this clonotype: A read error may explain this, as a much larger clone is one base away. The rearrangement joins TRBV12-3 or TRBV12-4 to TRBJ1-4; a weak D match, TRBD1 (6 bases). The CDR3 sequence is 15 residues long. The CDR3 DNA reads TGTGCCAGCAGTTTAGATGGACAGTTTAATGAAAGACTGTTTTTT. Its translation: CASSLDGQFNERLFF.

In this sample, this clonotype turned up many times. The chain has TRBV5-1 and TRBJ2-6; D is uncertain. From germline, CDR1 is SGHRS and CDR2 YFSETQ. The CDR3 covers 16 residues. The V end was cut by 0 bases, the J end by 0 bases, with 7 bases between. CDR3 DNA sequence: TGCGCCAGCAGCTTGGTCCCGATCTCTGGGGCCAACGTCCTGACTTTC. Its translation is CASSLVPISGANVLTF.

As regards this clonotype: This may be a read error: a much more frequent sequence differs by one nucleotide. The gene calls are TRBV29-1 and TRBJ2-3; TRBD1 matches at 11 bases. Germline CDR1 is SQVTM and CDR2 is ANQGSEA. This CDR3 is built from 14 residues. The CDR3 here is CCAKDRGRIDTQYF. CDR3 bases: TGCTGCGCCAAGGACAGGGGGCGCATCGATACGCAGTATTTT.

This clonotype showed up many times. The V call is TRBV3-1, the J call TRBJ2-1, with a possible D match to TRBD2 (5 bases). CDR3 size: 16 residues. Germline V gene sequence: CDR1 LGHDT, CDR2 YNNKEL (reference sequence). V lost 0 bases and J lost 3, with 12 bases in between. The DNA of the CDR3 is TGTGCCAGCAGCCAAGAAAGAAGGACTTACTACAATGAGCAGTTCTTC. This gives the protein CASSQERRTYYNEQFF.

The sample holds many counts of this clonotype. The V gene is TRBV14, the J gene TRBJ2-6; TRBD2 is a possible D gene (5 bases). The CDR3 consists of 17 residues. Germline lookup yields CDR1 SGHDN and CDR2 FVKESK. Trimming stripped 1 base from V and 0 bases from J, with 10 bases between. The chain's CDR3 is CASSQGRASSGANVLTF. The DNA for the CDR3 is TGTGCCAGCAGCCAAGGGCGGGCATCCTCTGGGGCCAACGTCCTGACTTTC.

Ten or more counts support this clonotype. The gene calls are TRBV20-1 and TRBJ2-1; possible D gene TRBD2, 5 bases. CDR1 and CDR2 (germline): DFQATT, SNEGSKA (reference sequence). Trimming pared 3 bases from V and 9 bases from J, leaving 21 bases between. The CDR3 has 15 residues. The DNA of the CDR3 is TGCAGTGCTAGTGGATTCGAGGGCCGAAGGAGTGAGCAGTTCTTC. This codes for CSASGFEGRRSEQFF.

This clonotype came up many times. The chain joins TRBV11-2 to TRBJ2-1; D possibly corresponds to TRBD2 (5 bases). The germline V gene has CDR1 SGHAT and CDR2 FQNNGV. The CDR3 runs 12 residues. The V and J ends lost 3 bases and 10 bases respectively, with 10 bases between them. Here the CDR3 reads CASSLEVGEQFF. In nucleotides, the CDR3 is TGTGCCAGCAGCTTGGAGGTTGGAGAGCAGTTCTTC.

This clonotype was recorded at least ten times. The rearrangement joins TRBV29-1 to TRBJ1-4, with TRBD1 matching over 8 bases. The junction had 11 bases not matched to a gene; V was cut back by 5 bases and J by 6 bases. Germline V lookup: CDR1 SQVTM, CDR2 ANQGSEA. The CDR3 length is 15 residues. The CDR3 here is CSVTRGDRGYEKLFF. In DNA, the CDR3 is TGCAGCGTTACTAGGGGCGACAGGGGATATGAAAAACTGTTTTTT. Filled out from reference TRBV29-1 and TRBJ1-4, the complete variable domain reads SAVISQKPSRDICQRGTSLTIQCQVDSQVTMMFWYRQQPGQSLTLIATANQGSEATYESGFVIDKFPISRPNLTFSTLTVSNMSPEDSSIYLCSVTRGDRGYEKLFFGSGTQLSVL.

There are many counts of this clonotype. The rearrangement links TRBV2 to TRBJ2-7; unclear D gene. This CDR3 contains 12 residues. In germline, CDR1 is SNHLY, CDR2 FYNNEI. V shed 5 bases and J shed 3 bases, with 8 bases lying between them. The CDR3 sequence: CASSNSGYEQYF. CDR3 DNA: TGTGCCAGCAGTAACTCCGGCTACGAGCAGTACTTC. Drawing the rest from reference TRBV2 and TRBJ2-7, the complete variable domain is EPEVTQTPSHQVTQMGQEVILRCVPISNHLYFYWYRQILGQKVEFLVSFYNNEISEKSEIFDDQFSVERPDGSNFTLKIRSTKLEDSAMYFCASSNSGYEQYFGPGTRLTVT.